This T cell receptor beta chain was identified during a study of T cell clonality in common variable immunodeficiency. Each donor provided 5 to 8 ml of heparinized whole blood. There are 12 residues in the CDR3. Per the germline V gene, CDR1 is SGHDT and CDR2 is YYEEEE. This clone was observed a handful of times. Its target is unknown. The read gets to within 3 residues of the CDR3 end, and the germline J gene fills in the rest. Overall study results and limits: Common variable immunodeficiency TCR beta sequences reportedly had fewer deletions and N-nucleotide insertions.

Here immunoSEQ multiplex PCR was the method, and the copy in TCRdb shows in-frame clones only, minus some. The sample shows tens of thousands of clones, none of them appearing just once. The clonotype originates from a human donor with common variable immunodeficiency. Sequencing was performed on peripheral blood mononuclear cells. The chain couples TRBV5-6 to TRBJ1-1; tentatively, D is TRBD1 (5 bases). The sequenced CDR3 bases are TGTGCCAGCAGCTTAAGGGGAAGAATG. Encoded protein: CASSLRGRM. The full CDR3 protein reads CASSLRGRMAFF.